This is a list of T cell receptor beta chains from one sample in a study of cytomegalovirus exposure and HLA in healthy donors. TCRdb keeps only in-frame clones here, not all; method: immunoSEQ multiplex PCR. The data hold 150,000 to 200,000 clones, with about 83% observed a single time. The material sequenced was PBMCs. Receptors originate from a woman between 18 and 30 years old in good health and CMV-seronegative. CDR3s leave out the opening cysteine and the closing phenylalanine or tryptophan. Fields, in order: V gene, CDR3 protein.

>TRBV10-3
AISESRDSYNEQF
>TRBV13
ASSLPRTGRSTEAF
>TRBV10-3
AITRSAGTSYSEQF
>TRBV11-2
ASSLDRQLNTEAF
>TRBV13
ASLEDQYNEQF
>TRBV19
ASRDRVYDRSYNEQF
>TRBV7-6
ASSNRQGQETQY
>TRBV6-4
ASSDRGRGNYGYT
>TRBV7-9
ASSLGLPAVNEQF
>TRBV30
AWSVRLVREQY
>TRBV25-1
ASSVQGATEAF
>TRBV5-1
ASSLLAGYTGELF
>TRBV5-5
ASCLRTGPDTQY